The 3 T cell receptor beta chains reported below all come from one sample, sequenced in a study of blood T cell repertoires in COVID-19. Assay used: immunoSEQ multiplex PCR; TCRdb lists only in-frame clones, some missing. Of about 130,000 clones listed, around 79% were seen once; the top ten hold around 5%. The sample comprised peripheral blood. These receptors all come from a woman in her seventies with COVID-19, enrolled during active disease.

The DNA for the CDR3 is TGTGCCAGCAGTTATTTCCAGGGACAGGGGGCTGTTACGCAGTATTTT. Translation gives CASSYFQGQGAVTQYF. The V call is TRBV6-5, the J call TRBJ2-3, with 12 bases aligning to TRBD1. The germline V gene has CDR1 MNHEY and CDR2 SVGAGI. This CDR3 has 16 amino acids. The junction had 9 bases not matched to a gene; V was cut back by 3 bases and J by 8 bases.

The chain joins TRBV6-5 to TRBJ2-7; 8 nucleotides align to TRBD2. This CDR3 has 16 amino acids. Trimming at V came to 0 bases and at J to 0 bases, leaving 4 bases not matched to a gene. Germline V gene sequence: CDR1 MNHEY, CDR2 SVGAGI. In DNA form, the CDR3 reads TGTGCCAGCAGTTACTCCCGGGGGGGAAGCTCCTACGAGCAGTACTTC. Amino acid sequence: CASSYSRGGSSYEQYF.

Details on this clone: The identical CDR3 is also encoded by other nucleotide sequences in the sample. The gene calls are TRBV4-3 and TRBJ1-2, with a tentative D call TRBD1 (6 bases). V gave up 0 bases and J gave up 4 bases, with 12 bases separating them. Germline-derived CDR1 and CDR2 are LGHNA and YSLEER. This CDR3 is built from 15 residues. CDR3 amino acids: CASSQEVRGSYGYTF. CDR3 nucleotides: TGCGCCAGCAGCCAAGAGGTCAGGGGCTCCTATGGCTACACCTTC.